This T cell receptor beta chain was obtained from a study of spatial heterogeneity in lung cancer. The CDR3 length is 12 residues. V dropped 2 bases and J dropped 6 bases, with 3 bases sitting between them. Germline CDR1 is SGHDT and CDR2 is YYEEEE. The time point: sample taken at primary tumor resection. The cohort: over 65 early-stage, untreated non-small cell lung cancer patients. In each case, whole RNA from tumor, nontumor lung or frozen PBMC was sequenced unsorted. By proportion, this clonotype is medium-sized. TCRdb re-called the 5' RACE reads with MiXCR, one entry per CDR3 protein. Of more than 4,500 distinct CDR3 sequences listed, roughly 3.9% were seen once; the top ten hold about 12%.

The source of this sequence is a male donor with early-stage non-small cell lung cancer. The chain joins TRBV5-6 to TRBJ1-6; no reliable D call. Here the sequenced sample was normal lung tissue next to the tumor, taken at surgery. CDR3 sequence: CASSLSNSPLHF. The CDR3, as DNA: TGTGCCAGCAGCTTATCTAATTCACCCCTCCACTTT. Full variable domain (missing parts from reference TRBV5-6 and TRBJ1-6): DAGVTQSPTHLIKTRGQQVTLRCSPKSGHDTVSWYQQALGQGPQFIFQYYEEEERQRGNFPDRFSGHQFPNYSSELNVNALLLGDSALYLCASSLSNSPLHFGNGTRLTVT.